This TCR beta chain was obtained from a study of T cell responses to AZD1222 COVID-19 vaccine. Study details: Researchers grouped second doses given at about 4 or about 12 weeks into one pool.

The CDR3 has 15 residues. V was pared by 5 bases and J by 11 bases, with 21 bases between. The germline V gene encodes CDR1 SEHNR and CDR2 FQNEAQ (reference sequence). Concerning this clone itself: What it binds is not known.

TCRdb's copy holds only in-frame clones and misses some; the assay was immunoSEQ multiplex PCR. The table lists 75,000 to 85,000 clones, around 87% of them singletons. Study-level findings and limits: Two AZD1222 doses significantly raised spike-specific TCR breadth and depth over controls. Possibly, clonal diversity was underestimated; donors were largely white British and included more females.

Sample: peripheral blood, taken on day 0 of AZD1222 vaccination. This chain joins TRBV7-9 and TRBJ1-4, with TRBD1 as a possible D gene (6 bases). The sequence came from an adult in good health. The CDR3 DNA reads as TGTGCCAGCAGCCCCACATCCTTGGGACAAGCGAAACTGTTTTTT. Amino acids: CASSPTSLGQAKLFF. The whole variable domain, remainder taken from reference TRBV7-9 and TRBJ1-4, is DTGVSQNPRHKITKRGQNVTFRCDPISEHNRLYWYRQTLGQGPEFLTYFQNEAQLEKSRLLSDRFSAERPKGSFSTLEIQRTEQGDSAMYLCASSPTSLGQAKLFFGSGTQLSVL.